This passage covers 5 T cell receptor beta chains from one sample sequenced in a study of blood T cell repertoires in COVID-19 (dated by TCRdb to about 2020). Libraries were made using the immunoSEQ multiplex PCR assay. The immuneACCESS repertoire file appears here via TCRdb, limited to in-frame rearrangements. These files lack a portion of the clones; in checked studies, under half of the deficit traces to unresolved V genes, and the cause of the others is not known. In this sample the table shows 170,000 or so clones, around nine tenths of which occur a single time. Roughly 0.58% of the sample lies in the top ten. Sequenced: peripheral blood. The receptors were gathered from a man aged 60-69 years with COVID-19, enrolled during active disease.

This clone has only one observation. The rearrangement links TRBV7-2 to TRBJ1-1, with 7 nucleotides matching TRBD1. The trim removed 1 base at V and 11 bases at J, leaving 10 bases unmatched. Germline assignment: CDR1 SGHTA and CDR2 FQGNSA. The CDR3 has 14 amino acids. This CDR3 reads CASSLEDRRGRAFF. CDR3 nucleotide sequence: TGTGCCAGCAGCTTAGAGGACAGGCGAGGGAGGGCTTTCTTT.

V usage is TRBV27 and J usage is TRBJ1-2, with TRBD1 matching 9 bases. Germline V gene lookup returns CDR1 MNHEY and CDR2 SMNVEV (reference sequence). The CDR3 is 14 residues long. J lost 6 bases, V lost 5 bases, and 7 bases had no gene match. The CDR3 sequence is CASSPRTGEHGYTF. As DNA, the CDR3 is TGTGCCAGCAGTCCACGGACAGGGGAGCATGGCTACACCTTC.

The chain links TRBV10-3 to TRBJ1-1; no reliable D call. CDR3 length equals 14 residues. Trimming took 5 bases from V and 0 from J, leaving 10 bases between them. The germline gives CDR1 ENHRY, CDR2 SYGVKD. CDR3 region: CAISPLSMNTEAFF. Written as DNA, the CDR3 is TGTGCCATCAGTCCGCTGAGCATGAACACTGAAGCTTTCTTT.

V usage is TRBV7-2 and J usage is TRBJ2-7; the match to TRBD2 covers 7 bases. Trimming at V came to 2 bases and at J to 7 bases, leaving 14 bases not matched to a gene. The CDR3 runs 16 residues. CDR1 is SGHTA, CDR2 FQGNSA, per germline. CDR3 sequence (DNA): TGTGCCAGCAGCTTAAGGGGAAGGGCGGGAGCTCGGGAGCAGTACTTC. Residues: CASSLRGRAGAREQYF.

The chain uses TRBV7-2 and TRBJ1-5; a weak D match, TRBD1 (6 bases). The V gene lost 3 bases and the J gene lost 2 bases, with 11 bases spanning the gap. This CDR3 comprises 15 residues. Germline CDR1 and CDR2: SGHTA and FQGNSA. CDR3 region: CASSLYSGGNQPQHF. For the CDR3, the DNA is TGTGCCAGCAGCTTGTATTCAGGGGGCAATCAGCCCCAGCATTTT.